Presented here are 20 T cell receptor beta chains from one specimen sequenced in a study of blood T cell repertoires in COVID-19. Repertoires were generated with immunoSEQ multiplex PCR, while TCRdb's copy carries only in-frame clones and drops some. The table records about 86,000 clones, roughly 84% of them present only once. Sequenced material: peripheral blood. The source of these receptors is a man in his 70s with acute or convalescent COVID-19.

The chain combines TRBV6-5 with TRBJ2-7, with 9 positions matching TRBD1. CDR1 is MNHEY, CDR2 SVGAGI, per germline. The CDR3 runs 15 residues. With V trimmed by 6 bases and J by 2 bases, 8 bases remained unmatched. This CDR3 is CASRAGTGLAYEQYV. In DNA, the CDR3 is TGTGCCAGCAGAGCCGGGACAGGGTTAGCCTACGAGCAGTACGTC.

CDR3 bases: TGTGCCAGCAGCCCCTACCCCCTCTCTGGAAACACCATATATTTT. It yields the protein CASSPYPLSGNTIYF. V gene TRBV9 combines with J gene TRBJ1-3; D unresolved. V gave up 4 bases and J gave up 0 bases, with 11 bases separating them. CDR1 and CDR2 from the germline V gene are SGDLS and YYNGEE. The CDR3 extends over 15 amino acids.

The J gene is TRBJ1-1, the V gene TRBV5-3; TRBD1 might be the D (5 bases). TRBV5-3 qualifies as an ORF whose function is uncertain. V lost 0 bases, J lost 2 bases, and 11 bases lay in between. The CDR3 has 15 amino acids. The CDR3 region is CARSLAWTLNTEAFF. CDR3 coding DNA: TGTGCCAGAAGCTTGGCTTGGACACTAAACACTGAAGCTTTCTTT.

The J gene is TRBJ1-1, the V gene TRBV19, with D possibly matching TRBD1 (5 bases). Per germline, CDR1 LNHDA and CDR2 SQIVND (reference sequence). V was clipped by 8 bases and J by 2 bases, with 12 bases between them. The length of the CDR3 is 13 residues. The CDR3 sequence: CASGQGSNTEAFF. The CDR3 bases are TGTGCCAGTGGTCAGGGTTCCAACACTGAAGCTTTCTTT.

This clone has ten or more counts. The gene calls are TRBV6-2 or TRBV6-3 and TRBJ1-6; D is perhaps TRBD1 (6 bases). V was cut by 0 bases and J by 7 bases, with 13 bases left in between. Germline loops: CDR1 MNHEY, CDR2 SVGEGT. The CDR3 loop spans 16 amino acids. The chain's CDR3 is CASSYSPGDWNSPLHF. The DNA for the CDR3 is TGTGCCAGCAGTTACTCGCCAGGGGATTGGAATTCACCCCTCCACTTT.

The V gene is TRBV11-2, the J gene TRBJ1-2; TRBD1 agrees at 8 bases. The CDR3 is 16 amino acids. Losses at the gene ends were 6 bases for V and 1 base for J; bases not matched to a gene: 10. CDR1 is SGHAT, CDR2 FQNNGV, per germline. As DNA, the CDR3 is TGTGCCAGCAGTTCGCTAAGGACAGGGAATAACTATGGCTACACCTTC. Translation gives CASSSLRTGNNYGYTF.

This rearrangement joins TRBV19 to TRBJ1-3; possible D gene TRBD1, 5 bases. Germline V lookup: CDR1 LNHDA, CDR2 SQIVND (reference sequence). Deletions cut 8 bases from V and 0 bases from J, with 14 bases between. This CDR3 spans 15 amino acids. This chain's CDR3 is CASGPGGFSGNTIYF. The CDR3 coding sequence is TGTGCCAGTGGCCCCGGGGGGTTCTCTGGAAACACCATATATTTT.

This clone came up once. The chain employs TRBV12-3 or TRBV12-4 and TRBJ2-3; TRBD1 is a possible D gene (6 bases). V lost 6 bases, J lost 4 bases, and 11 bases lay in between. The CDR3 length is 13 residues. The CDR3 coding sequence is TGTGCCAGCAGAACCACAGGGTCAGATACGCAGTATTTT. This translates into CASRTTGSDTQYF.

This clone was found a few times. The chain carries TRBV28 and TRBJ1-2, with 9 bases lining up with TRBD1. The CDR3 is 14 residues long. CDR1 MDHEN and CDR2 SYDVKM come from the germline V gene. The trim removed 5 bases at V and 0 bases at J, leaving 1 base unmatched. The CDR3 region is CASSTGGANYGYTF. The CDR3 nucleotides are TGTGCCAGCAGTACAGGGGGCGCTAACTATGGCTACACCTTC.

The J gene is TRBJ2-5, the V gene TRBV14; TRBD2 aligns across 11 bases. Trimming took 4 bases from V and 6 from J; bases not matched to a gene: 4. Germline values: CDR1 SGHDN, CDR2 FVKESK. CDR3 length: 14 amino acids. DNA for the CDR3: TGTGCCAGCAGCCTTAGCGGGGGGGCGAAGACCCAGTACTTC. Encoded protein: CASSLSGGAKTQYF.

The gene calls are TRBV6-5 and TRBJ2-5, with 11 bases that match TRBD1. The CDR3 totals 15 residues. CDR1 and CDR2 (germline): MNHEY, SVGAGI. With V trimmed by 7 bases and J by 2 bases, 6 bases remained unmatched. The CDR3 sequence: CASNQDRGRQETQYF. CDR3 coding DNA: TGTGCCAGCAATCAGGACAGGGGGCGGCAAGAGACCCAGTACTTC.

The genes are TRBV3-1 (or the pseudogene TRBV3-2) and TRBJ2-2; 10 bases agree with TRBD2. Looked up from germline, CDR1 is LGHDT and CDR2 is YNNKEL (reference sequence). Trimming removed 6 bases from V and 4 bases from J; junction bases left unmatched: 2. The CDR3 consists of 14 residues. CDR3: CASSPSGGTGELFF. DNA for the CDR3: TGTGCCAGCAGTCCTAGCGGGGGCACCGGGGAGCTGTTTTTT.

The chain combines TRBV6-6 with TRBJ2-1; 7 bases are shared with TRBD1. This CDR3 has 14 amino acids. Germline CDR1 MNHNY, CDR2 SVGAGI (reference sequence). The J segment lost 4 bases and the V segment lost 6 bases, leaving 6 bases of the junction unmatched. The CDR3: CASSDRGQYNEQFF. The CDR3 coding sequence is TGTGCCAGCAGCGATCGGGGACAGTACAATGAGCAGTTCTTC.

The chain is built from TRBV5-4 and TRBJ1-1; the match to TRBD1 covers 7 bases. The trim removed 3 bases at V and 4 bases at J, leaving 9 bases unmatched. The CDR3 covers 15 residues. Germline V gives CDR1 SGHNT, CDR2 YYREEE (reference sequence). The CDR3 spells CASSSLDREGTEAFF. The CDR3 coding sequence is TGTGCCAGCAGCTCCTTAGACAGGGAAGGCACTGAAGCTTTCTTT.

The CDR3 DNA is TGTGCCAGCAGTTTGATAGGGACAGGGGGACCCGGGGAGCTGTTTTTT. Residues: CASSLIGTGGPGELFF. The chain combines TRBV28 with TRBJ2-2; 11 nucleotides agree with TRBD1. CDR1 MDHEN and CDR2 SYDVKM come from the germline V gene. The CDR3 is 16 residues long. Trimming took 3 bases from V and 6 from J; bases not matched to a gene: 6. Filled out from reference TRBV28 and TRBJ2-2, the complete variable domain reads DVKVTQSSRYLVKRTGEKVFLECVQDMDHENMFWYRQDPGLGLRLIYFSYDVKMKEKGDIPEGYSVSREKKERFSLILESASTNQTSMYLCASSLIGTGGPGELFFGEGSRLTVL.

This rearrangement joins TRBV30 to TRBJ2-1; 7 bases fit TRBD1. This CDR3 is 16 amino acids long. Per germline, CDR1 GTSNPN and CDR2 SVGIG (reference sequence). The junction had 13 bases not matched to a gene; V was cut back by 3 bases and J by 5 bases. CDR3 DNA: TGTGCCTGGAGCCCCCTCGACAGGGAACCCAACAATGAGCAGTTCTTC. It codes for CAWSPLDREPNNEQFF.

V and J are TRBV10-2 and TRBJ2-3; D may be TRBD2 (6 bases). Trimming cost V 3 bases and J 5 bases, with 18 bases left between them. This CDR3 has 16 residues. Germline V gives CDR1 WSHSY, CDR2 SAAADI. This CDR3 is CASSDPGLFKGDTQYF. CDR3 bases: TGCGCCAGCAGTGACCCGGGACTTTTTAAGGGAGATACGCAGTATTTT.

V gene TRBV3-1 (or the pseudogene TRBV3-2) combines with J gene TRBJ1-6, with 7 bases aligning to TRBD1. V shed 4 bases and J 10 bases; nucleotides not matched to a gene: 4. Germline CDR1 is LGHDT and CDR2 is YNNKEL (reference sequence). CDR3 length: 13 amino acids. CDR3 nucleotides: TGTGCCAGCAGCCGACAGGGAGGCTCACCCCTCCACTTT. It is translated as CASSRQGGSPLHF.

This sequence joins TRBV10-3 and TRBJ2-7, with a possible D match to TRBD1 (6 bases). Germline CDR1 and CDR2: ENHRY and SYGVKD. The V end lost 2 bases, the J end lost 3 bases, and 11 bases lay between the germline ends. CDR3 length equals 14 residues. CDR3 in amino acids: CAISEGQPLYEQYF. The CDR3 bases are TGTGCCATCAGTGAGGGACAGCCCCTCTACGAGCAGTACTTC.

The rearrangement links TRBV3-1 (or the pseudogene TRBV3-2) to TRBJ1-1; tentative D call: TRBD1 (5 bases). Germline assignment: CDR1 LGHDT and CDR2 YNNKEL (reference sequence). Between the trimmed V and J ends, which lost 7 bases and 3 bases, there was a span of 15 bases. The CDR3 has 14 amino acids. In DNA form, the CDR3 reads TGTGCCAGCACTCGTGCGGGGGGGGACACTGAAGCTTTCTTT. Translation: CASTRAGGDTEAFF.